Listed here are 26 T cell receptor beta chains from one sample, sequenced in a study of blood T cell repertoires in COVID-19. The protocol was immunoSEQ multiplex PCR, while the TCRdb copy is restricted to in-frame clones and leaves out a portion. The repertoire consists of over 300,000 clones, with 90% occurring once and the leading ten covering around 7%. The sequencing sample was made of peripheral blood. These receptors all stem from a man between 18 and 29 years old with active or convalescent COVID-19.

The chain recombines TRBV27 with TRBJ1-5, with D maybe TRBD1 (6 bases). This CDR3 is built from 14 residues. Germline CDR1 is MNHEY and CDR2 is SMNVEV (reference sequence). V was shortened by 2 bases and J by 3 bases, with 8 bases between the two germline ends. This CDR3 reads CASSLTGLNQPQHF. In DNA, the CDR3 is TGTGCCAGCAGTTTAACAGGGCTCAATCAGCCCCAGCATTTT.

This clone has a handful of counts. The gene calls are TRBV24-1 and TRBJ2-5; the D gene is possibly TRBD2 (6 bases). V lost 3 bases and J 3 bases, leaving 19 bases between the germline ends. The length of the CDR3 is 17 residues. The germline V gene has CDR1 KGHDR and CDR2 SFDVKD. CDR3 sequence (DNA): TGTGCCACCAGTGATCGATCTTGGGAGGCAGGGAAAGAGACCCAGTACTTC. It yields the protein CATSDRSWEAGKETQYF.

The chain joins TRBV20-1 to TRBJ2-3, with TRBD2 matching 14 bases. The length of the CDR3 is 16 residues. Germline CDR1 and CDR2: DFQATT and SNEGSKA (reference sequence). The V and J ends lost 3 bases and 8 bases, in that order; junction bases with no gene match: 10. CDR3: CSASFGPGLAGATQYF. CDR3 nucleotide sequence: TGCAGTGCTAGTTTTGGTCCGGGACTAGCGGGAGCTACGCAGTATTTT.

The J gene is TRBJ2-4, the V gene TRBV4-3; 8 bases line up with TRBD2. Looked up from germline, CDR1 is LGHNA and CDR2 is YSLEER. The CDR3 covers 15 residues. With 0 bases clipped from V and 7 bases from J, the junction kept 5 bases outside the gene matches. CDR3 sequence reads: CASSQDRGGLNIQYF. The CDR3 region has the DNA TGCGCCAGCAGCCAAGATCGCGGGGGGTTGAACATTCAGTACTTC.

J is TRBJ2-1 and V is TRBV14, with 9 bases fitting TRBD2. Germline loops: CDR1 SGHDN, CDR2 FVKESK. The CDR3 is 16 residues long. V trimming: 3 bases; J trimming: 3 bases; junction bases outside the gene matches: 6. CDR3 protein: CASSQGSGRLYNEQFF. In DNA, the CDR3 is TGTGCCAGCAGCCAGGGGAGCGGGAGGCTCTACAATGAGCAGTTCTTC.

The gene calls are TRBV27 and TRBJ2-7; TRBD2 matches at 10 bases. This CDR3 has 15 residues. Per the germline V gene, CDR1 is MNHEY and CDR2 is SMNVEV (reference sequence). Germline trimming cut 3 bases from V and 2 bases from J; bases unmatched to any gene: 4. The CDR3 DNA reads TGTGCCAGCAGTTTCATAACTAGCGGGGCCTACGAGCAGTACTTC. Its protein is CASSFITSGAYEQYF.

The CDR3 sequence: CASSQGGQGAGYGYTF. The CDR3 region has the DNA TGCGCCAGCAGCCAAGGCGGACAGGGGGCCGGCTATGGCTACACCTTC. The rearrangement joins TRBV4-1 to TRBJ1-2, with TRBD1 matching 11 bases. This CDR3 comprises 16 residues. Germline trimming cut 1 base from V and 4 bases from J; bases unmatched to any gene: 5. Germline CDR1 MGHRA, CDR2 YSYEKL.

This chain joins TRBV2 and TRBJ2-2; D ambiguous. This CDR3 comprises 14 residues. The V gene lost 6 bases and the J gene lost 5 bases, with 13 bases spanning the gap. From germline, CDR1 is SNHLY and CDR2 FYNNEI. CDR3 protein: CASSRRKNTGELFF. The CDR3 bases are TGTGCCAGCAGCCGCAGGAAAAATACCGGGGAGCTGTTTTTT.

J is TRBJ2-3 and V is TRBV27; 8 bases fit TRBD1. The CDR3 contains 13 residues. CDR1 and CDR2 from the germline V gene are MNHEY and SMNVEV (reference sequence). V lost 6 bases and J lost 4; bases outside the gene matches: 3. The CDR3 region has the DNA TGTGCCAGCAGCCACAGGGGGGCAGATACGCAGTATTTT. It is translated as CASSHRGADTQYF.

V and J are TRBV27 and TRBJ1-1; 10 bases align to TRBD1. V dropped 2 bases and J dropped 10; count of bases not matched to a gene: 4. CDR1 is MNHEY and CDR2 is SMNVEV in the germline V gene (reference sequence). CDR3 length equals 13 residues. The DNA for the CDR3 is TGTGCCAGCAGTTTAGGGACAGGGGCTGTAGCTTTCTTT. The encoded protein is CASSLGTGAVAFF.

The V gene is TRBV28, the J gene TRBJ2-7, with D uncertain. In germline, CDR1 is MDHEN, CDR2 SYDVKM. The CDR3 covers 14 residues. V lost 2 bases to trimming and J lost 6 bases, with 14 bases between them. The CDR3 loop reads CASSLRPLSGEQYF. CDR3 coding DNA: TGTGCCAGCAGTTTAAGGCCTCTCTCGGGCGAGCAGTACTTC. Full variable domain (outside the CDR3, taken from reference TRBV28 and TRBJ2-7): DVKVTQSSRYLVKRTGEKVFLECVQDMDHENMFWYRQDPGLGLRLIYFSYDVKMKEKGDIPEGYSVSREKKERFSLILESASTNQTSMYLCASSLRPLSGEQYFGPGTRLTVT.

This rearrangement joins TRBV6-2 or TRBV6-3 to TRBJ2-1; the D gene is possibly TRBD1 (6 bases). Germline CDR1 reads MNHEY; CDR2 reads SVGEGT. V gave up 1 base and J gave up 2 bases, with 12 bases separating them. This CDR3 is 16 amino acids long. CDR3 in DNA: TGTGCCAGCAGTTACTTGGGCCAGGGGACCTACAATGAGCAGTTCTTC. Its translation: CASSYLGQGTYNEQFF.

This chain links TRBV28 with TRBJ1-6, with D unresolved. Germline-derived CDR1 and CDR2 are MDHEN and SYDVKM. V gave up 6 bases and J gave up 10 bases, with 7 bases separating them. The CDR3 length is 11 residues. The DNA of the CDR3 is TGTGCCAGCAGCCGACACTCACCCCTCCACTTT. The encoded protein is CASSRHSPLHF. Using reference TRBV28 and TRBJ1-6 for the parts outside the CDR3, the full variable domain is DVKVTQSSRYLVKRTGEKVFLECVQDMDHENMFWYRQDPGLGLRLIYFSYDVKMKEKGDIPEGYSVSREKKERFSLILESASTNQTSMYLCASSRHSPLHFGNGTRLTVT.

The chain uses TRBV2 and TRBJ1-6; 8 bases line up with TRBD1. The CDR3 contains 15 residues. Germline CDR1 reads SNHLY; CDR2 reads FYNNEI. V dropped 6 bases and J dropped 4; count of bases not matched to a gene: 5. This CDR3 is CASSRTGNYNSPLHF. The CDR3 region has the DNA TGTGCCAGCAGCCGGACAGGGAATTATAATTCACCCCTCCACTTT.

This chain connects TRBV7-9 to TRBJ2-2, with D unresolved. V was pared by 2 bases and J by 5 bases, with 6 bases between. The length of the CDR3 is 13 residues. Germline-derived CDR1 and CDR2 are SEHNR and FQNEAQ (reference sequence). CDR3 sequence (DNA): TGTGCCAGCAGCTTAATCCAGACCGGGGAGCTGTTTTTT. It codes for CASSLIQTGELFF.

The chain employs TRBV19 and TRBJ2-7, with TRBD1 matching over 10 bases. J was trimmed by 1 base and V by 5 bases; bases with no gene match: 8. Germline assignment: CDR1 LNHDA and CDR2 SQIVND (reference sequence). This CDR3 spans 16 amino acids. The CDR3 nucleotides are TGTGCCAGTAGTCTACGACAGGGGGCGCGGTCCTACGAGCAGTACTTC. This codes for CASSLRQGARSYEQYF.

V is TRBV27 and J is TRBJ2-7; 9 bases align to TRBD2. This CDR3 has 18 residues. The ends lost 5 bases at V and 4 bases at J; junction bases unmatched: 18. Germline V gene sequence: CDR1 MNHEY, CDR2 SMNVEV (reference sequence). The CDR3 nucleotides read TGTGCCAGCAGTCCGTCAGGAGCGGGAGGAACCTTTATGTACGAGCAGTACTTC. Protein product: CASSPSGAGGTFMYEQYF.

The rearrangement uses TRBV7-3 and TRBJ2-3; the match to TRBD2 covers 8 bases. Germline V gene lookup returns CDR1 SGHTA and CDR2 FQGTGA. The CDR3 extends over 16 amino acids. V was pared by 5 bases and J by 0 bases, with 7 bases of the junction left unmatched. CDR3 loop: CASSPIAGFSTDTQYF. DNA for the CDR3: TGTGCCAGCAGCCCAATAGCGGGATTTAGCACAGATACGCAGTATTTT.

This chain uses TRBV18 with TRBJ1-2, with 8 positions matching TRBD1. V lost 5 bases to trimming and J lost 3 bases; unmatched junction nucleotides: 8. This CDR3 has 15 amino acids. Germline CDR1 is KGHSH and CDR2 is LQKENI. Written as DNA, the CDR3 is TGTGCCAGCTCAGCGCGACAGGGGATCGACTATGGCTACACCTTC. This sequence encodes CASSARQGIDYGYTF.

The V gene is TRBV11-2, the J gene TRBJ2-7; 10 positions match TRBD1. Germline V gives CDR1 SGHAT, CDR2 FQNNGV. The length of the CDR3 is 16 residues. The junction had 10 bases not matched to a gene; V was cut back by 1 base and J by 7 bases. CDR3 in amino acids: CASSLARTGGLDEQYF. CDR3 coding DNA: TGTGCCAGCAGCTTAGCTCGGACAGGGGGGTTAGATGAGCAGTACTTC.

The V and J genes are TRBV6-4 and TRBJ2-5; 10 nucleotides agree with TRBD2. This CDR3 is built from 15 residues. Trimming at V came to 2 bases and at J to 4 bases, leaving 4 bases not matched to a gene. Germline V CDR1 and CDR2: MRHNA, SNTAGT. The CDR3 sequence: CASSDTAGGRETQYF. CDR3 sequence (DNA): TGTGCCAGCAGTGACACAGCGGGGGGGCGAGAGACCCAGTACTTC.

This chain connects TRBV5-4 to TRBJ2-7; D remains unclear. Germline V gene sequence: CDR1 SGHNT, CDR2 YYREEE (reference sequence). Trimming removed 1 base from V and 6 bases from J, with 8 bases in between. The CDR3 covers 12 residues. Here the CDR3 DNA reads TGTGCCAGCAGCTTGCAAGTGAGCGAGCAGTACTTC. This translates into CASSLQVSEQYF.

The chain has TRBV7-8 and TRBJ1-5; 9 positions match TRBD1. Germline values: CDR1 SGHVS, CDR2 FQNEAQ. The trim removed 6 bases at V and 6 bases at J, leaving 9 bases unmatched. There are 15 residues in the CDR3. Written as DNA, the CDR3 is TGTGCCAGCAGTCAGGGACAGGGACGGGCTCAGCCCCAGCATTTT. Translating gives CASSQGQGRAQPQHF. The full variable domain, its missing parts supplied by reference TRBV7-8 and TRBJ1-5, is GAGVSQSPRYKVAKRGQDVALRCDPISGHVSLFWYQQALGQGPEFLTYFQNEAQLDKSGLPSDRFFAERPEGSVSTLKIQRTQQEDSAVYLCASSQGQGRAQPQHFGDGTRLSIL.

The chain couples TRBV6-2 or TRBV6-3 to TRBJ1-5; weak D call: TRBD1 (5 bases). This CDR3 is built from 16 residues. The V gene's germline CDR1 is MNHEY and CDR2 SVGEGT. V was trimmed by 6 bases and J by 1 base, leaving 16 bases between them. In DNA form, the CDR3 reads TGTGCCAGCAGCCCCGGACACCCTAGGAGCAATCAGCCCCAGCATTTT. Protein: CASSPGHPRSNQPQHF.

The chain is built from TRBV28 and TRBJ2-3, with 9 bases matching TRBD2. CDR3 length: 17 amino acids. The V and J ends lost 2 bases and 0 bases, in that order; junction bases with no gene match: 6. The germline V gene has CDR1 MDHEN and CDR2 SYDVKM. CDR3: CASSLILAGTSTDTQYF. CDR3 coding DNA: TGTGCCAGCAGTTTAATCCTAGCGGGAACCAGCACAGATACGCAGTATTTT.

The rearrangement joins TRBV28 to TRBJ2-1; 8 nucleotides align to TRBD1. J gave up 14 bases and V 5 bases, and 8 bases lay outside the gene matches. This CDR3 is built from 12 residues. Germline V gene sequence: CDR1 MDHEN, CDR2 SYDVKM. As DNA, the CDR3 is TGTGCCAGCAGTCTCGGACAGGGTGGCAAGTTCTTC. It yields the protein CASSLGQGGKFF.